This paragraph reports one T cell receptor beta chain. The antigen is not known. The sample originates from a study of CXCR3-negative and CXCR3-positive naive CD8 T cells. The study's findings and limits: Naive CXCR3-positive and CXCR3-negative cells shared TRBV-TRBJ usage; memory cells diverged. TRB CDR3 properties were used to infer TCR strength, and surface CD5 was comparable between naive subsets. Cryopreserved PBMCs had partly decreased CXCR3 expression; fresh PBMCs were used in most assays.

CDR1 is SQVTM and CDR2 is ANQGSEA in the germline V gene. The CDR3 extends over 12 amino acids. A CD45RO-CCR7+CD27+CD95- profile was what naive CD8+ T cells displayed. The authors made the TRB cDNA libraries by 5' RACE using UMI labels. TCRdb derives one entry per CDR3 protein from the 5' RACE reads, leaving out DNA. This sample's clone table lists about 90,000 distinct CDR3 sequences. The origin of this receptor is a human donor in good health. Some clones in this sample may be carry-over from other donors' samples. The rearrangement links TRBV29-1 to TRBJ1-2. Sequencing input: naive CXCR3- CD8+ T cells from blood. Subset noted: CD45RO-CCR7+CD27+CD95- naive CD8+ T cells lacking CXCR3 (TNR3-). The CDR3 here is CSVVILGYGYTF.